These 8 T cell receptor beta chains were sequenced from one sample in a study of cytomegalovirus exposure and HLA in healthy donors. The study ran its PCR with 60 Vbeta and 13 Jbeta primers. Clones were sequenced by immunoSEQ multiplex PCR, and TCRdb holds only the in-frame ones, with some missing. Here the sample spans approximately 160,000 clones, around 83% being singletons. The specimen was PBMCs. These receptors were obtained from a girl aged 2 to 10 in good health and CMV-seropositive.

The chain carries TRBV7-9 and TRBJ2-7; TRBD2 aligns across 12 bases. V dropped 5 bases and J dropped 3; count of bases not matched to a gene: 14. The CDR3 covers 18 residues. Looked up from germline, CDR1 is SEHNR and CDR2 is FQNEAQ (reference sequence). CDR3 protein: CASSQTSGSVRSYYEQYF. The CDR3 DNA follows: TGTGCCAGCAGCCAGACTAGCGGGAGCGTTCGGTCTTACTACGAGCAGTACTTC.

This sequence joins TRBV7-9 and TRBJ2-3; possible D gene TRBD2, 6 bases. In germline, CDR1 is SEHNR, CDR2 FQNEAQ (reference sequence). The CDR3 is 15 residues long. Trimming pared 2 bases from V and 1 base from J, leaving 10 bases between. The CDR3 DNA is TGTGCCAGCAGCTTAAGACTAGACGGCACAGATACGCAGTATTTT. Encoded protein: CASSLRLDGTDTQYF.

V gene TRBV14 combines with J gene TRBJ1-3; D is perhaps TRBD1 (5 bases). Between the trimmed V and J ends, which lost 3 bases and 3 bases, there was a span of 12 bases. The CDR3 has 15 amino acids. Germline V gene sequence: CDR1 SGHDN, CDR2 FVKESK. CDR3 in amino acids: CASSQPKGHGNTIYF. DNA for the CDR3: TGTGCCAGCAGCCAGCCGAAGGGGCATGGAAACACCATATATTTT.

The CDR3 nucleotides are TGCGCCAGCAGCACGAGCTTTACCGGGACATCTCAGGGGGATGGCTACACCTTC. Translation gives CASSTSFTGTSQGDGYTF. This rearrangement joins TRBV5-1 to TRBJ1-2; TRBD1 aligns across 7 bases. CDR1 and CDR2 from the germline V gene are SGHRS and YFSETQ. V dropped 4 bases and J dropped 6; count of bases not matched to a gene: 21. This CDR3 spans 18 amino acids.

The J gene is TRBJ2-2, the V gene TRBV9, with 8 bases fitting TRBD2. The germline V gene encodes CDR1 SGDLS and CDR2 YYNGEE. The CDR3 loop spans 16 amino acids. J gave up 1 base and V 3 bases, and 5 bases lay outside the gene matches. The CDR3 nucleotides read TGTGCCAGCAGCGGCTATAGCGGGGTGAACACCGGGGAGCTGTTTTTT. Encoded protein: CASSGYSGVNTGELFF. The whole variable domain, remainder taken from reference TRBV9 and TRBJ2-2, is DSGVTQTPKHLITATGQRVTLRCSPRSGDLSVYWYQQSLDQGLQFLIQYYNGEERAKGNILERFSAQQFPDLHSELNLSSLELGDSALYFCASSGYSGVNTGELFFGEGSRLTVL.

The V and J genes are TRBV28 and TRBJ2-1; possible D gene TRBD1, 5 bases. This CDR3 region has 15 residues. CDR1 and CDR2 (germline): MDHEN, SYDVKM. V lost 8 bases, J lost 4 bases, and 18 bases lay in between. The CDR3 nucleotides read TGTGCCAGCTCAAAACGGCCAGGGTCTTACAATGAGCAGTTCTTC. Translation gives CASSKRPGSYNEQFF.

The chain combines TRBV27 with TRBJ2-7, with 12 nucleotides matching TRBD2. The CDR3 spans 15 residues. V lost 4 bases, J lost 3 bases, and 4 bases stayed unmatched. The germline CDR1 and CDR2 sequences are MNHEY and SMNVEV (reference sequence). The CDR3 protein is CASSYSSGRVYEQYF. The CDR3 DNA sequence: TGTGCCAGCAGTTACTCTAGCGGGAGGGTCTACGAGCAGTACTTC.

J is TRBJ2-3 and V is TRBV5-4, with 11 bases lining up with TRBD2. There are 16 residues in the CDR3. V shed 5 bases and J 2 bases; nucleotides not matched to a gene: 7. The V gene's germline CDR1 is SGHNT and CDR2 YYREEE (reference sequence). The CDR3 loop is CASSSGLAEVTDTQYF. The DNA of the CDR3 is TGTGCCAGCAGTTCGGGACTAGCGGAAGTCACAGATACGCAGTATTTT.